The entry below gives a single TCR beta chain sequence along with its context. These data are taken from a study of memory CD4+ T cells and cytomegalovirus serostatus. Study-level information: Donors were healthy Belgian adults, 8 to 10 CMV seropositive and 20 to 30 seronegative.

The table came from immunoSEQ multiplex PCR; TCRdb's copy has only in-frame clones and leaves some out. The sample yields roughly 60,000 clones, about 81% seen once. Single viable CD3+CD4+CD8-CD45RO+ cells were sorted as the memory CD4+ T cells. The V gene end was trimmed by 4 bases and the J gene end by 4 bases; junction bases not matched to a gene: 6. The CDR3 contains 15 residues. Germline values: CDR1 SGHTA, CDR2 FQGNSA. V and J are TRBV7-2 and TRBJ2-7; 11 positions match TRBD1. This receptor was taken from an adult in good health and CMV-seronegative. Sequencing input: memory CD4+ T cells from blood. For the CDR3, the DNA is TGTGCCAGCAGCTCGAGGACAGGGGGCACATACGAGCAGTACTTC. This sequence encodes CASSSRTGGTYEQYF.